Presented here are 2 T cell receptor beta chains from one specimen sequenced in a study of graft-versus-host responses after intestinal transplantation (TCRdb year 2021). Their antigens are not known. What the time point label conveys for this sample: cells obtained before transplantation from donor or recipient. The library was obtained by the immunoSEQ multiplex PCR assay. Drawn from immuneACCESS, this table holds only the in-frame rearrangements with V and J called that TCRdb kept. Clones are partly lost; checked studies trace under half to an unresolved V gene and leave the rest unexplained. This sample holds about 110,000 clones; 93% were observed only once. In total, the top ten clones hold less than 0.55% of the sample. The input for sequencing was unstimulated CD8+ T cells sorted from spleen or lymph node cells, taken before intestinal transplant. These receptors were taken from a human donor who received an intestinal transplant.

The chain combines TRBV9 with TRBJ2-1; D tentatively fits TRBD1 or TRBD2 (5 bases each). This CDR3 contains 14 residues. V lost 6 bases and J lost 4, with 14 bases in between. Per germline, CDR1 SGDLS and CDR2 YYNGEE. CDR3 sequence: CASKPGRHYNEQFF. The CDR3 coding sequence is TGTGCCAGCAAGCCGGGACGGCATTACAATGAGCAGTTCTTC.

The table lists this clone with a count of one. The chain is built from TRBV4-1 and TRBJ2-5; the match to TRBD2 covers 11 bases. CDR1 is MGHRA and CDR2 is YSYEKL in the germline V gene. With V trimmed by 1 base and J by 4 bases, 2 bases remained unmatched. The CDR3 is 15 residues long. The CDR3 bases are TGCGCCAGCAGCCAAGTTGGACTAGCGGGAGAGACCCAGTACTTC. This translates into CASSQVGLAGETQYF.